A selection of T cell receptor beta chains follows, all from one sample in a study of blood T cell repertoires in COVID-19. Clones were sequenced by immunoSEQ multiplex PCR, and TCRdb holds only the in-frame ones, with some missing. The sample consists of some 150,000 clones, 75% to 80% of them appearing once. Input material: PBMCs or T cells enriched from blood (not recorded which). These receptors were obtained from a woman between 45 and 60 years old who had recovered from COVID-19. Each CDR3 is given with its conserved first and last residue. A D gene is named only where the DNA matches it firmly. The size entry is marked missing in some rows and otherwise reads once, few, many or a size class.

d_call,clone_size,v_call,j_call,cdr3_nt,cdr3_aa
NA,NA,TRBV27,TRBJ1-5,TGTGCCAGCAGTTCCTCCGGGAGCAATCAGCCCCAGCATTTT,CASSSSGSNQPQHF
TRBD2,once,TRBV3-1/TRBV3-2,TRBJ2-1,TGTGCCAGCAGTCTGACGCGCGGGGAGGGCGCGAGTGAGCAGTTCTTC,CASSLTRGEGASEQFF
TRBD1,NA,TRBV5-6,TRBJ2-3,TGTGCCAGCAGCTTGGGGACAGGGTGGGCAGATACGCAGTATTTT,CASSLGTGWADTQYF
NA,NA,TRBV5-5,TRBJ1-5,TGTGCCAGCAGCTTGTCTAGGATAAGACAGCCCCAGCATTTT,CASSLSRIRQPQHF
TRBD2,NA,TRBV9,TRBJ2-1,TGTGCCAGCAGCCCGAGCGGGAGCTCCTACAATGAGCAGTTCTTC,CASSPSGSSYNEQFF
TRBD1,NA,TRBV6-5,TRBJ1-2,TGTGCCAGCAGGCGACAGGGTTGGGGCTACACCTTC,CASRRQGWGYTF
NA,NA,TRBV7-7,TRBJ1-1,TGTGCCCCAGGAGGGAGCCAGGCCAACCCTATGAACACTGAAGCTTTCTTT,CAPGGSQANPMNTEAFF
NA,once,TRBV6-2/TRBV6-3,TRBJ1-5,TGTGCCAGCAGTTTAACGGGAAGTAAGGATCAGCCCCAGCATTTT,CASSLTGSKDQPQHF
NA,NA,TRBV18,TRBJ1-3,TGTGCCAGCTCACCCCTGGTGGGGGCTTCTGGAAACACCATATATTTT,CASSPLVGASGNTIYF
TRBD1,NA,TRBV6-1,TRBJ1-2,TGTGCCAGCAGTGAGACAGGGGTCTATGGCTACACCTTC,CASSETGVYGYTF
NA,NA,TRBV30,TRBJ2-7,TGTGCCTGGAGCCGGCGGGCACAGTCCTACGAGCAGTACTTC,CAWSRRAQSYEQYF
NA,NA,TRBV18,TRBJ2-7,TGTGCCAGCTCACCCGGGGGAGTCCTGTTCGAGCAGTACTTC,CASSPGGVLFEQYF
TRBD1,NA,TRBV7-9,TRBJ1-3,TGTGCCAGCAGCCCGAGGACAGGGCACTCTGGAAACACCATATATTTT,CASSPRTGHSGNTIYF
NA,once,TRBV6-5,TRBJ1-1,TGTGCCAGCAGCCAAGGGGAGAACACTGAAGCTTTCTTT,CASSQGENTEAFF
NA,NA,TRBV30,TRBJ2-3,TGTGCCTGTGGACAGGCAGGCGGGGAGACGCAGTATTTT,CACGQAGGETQYF
NA,NA,TRBV10-2,TRBJ2-5,TGCGCCAGCAGTGAGTTAGGGGCGAGAGAGACCCAGTACTTC,CASSELGARETQYF
TRBD2,NA,TRBV19,TRBJ2-1,TGTGCCAGTAGTATATATCCAGCGGGGGTCGATGAGCAGTTCTTC,CASSIYPAGVDEQFF
NA,NA,TRBV2,TRBJ1-1,TGTGCCAGCAGTGAAGCGGGGACAATACCTGGTGACACTGAAGCTTTCTTT,CASSEAGTIPGDTEAFF
NA,NA,TRBV12-3/TRBV12-4,TRBJ2-3,TGTGCCAGCAGGCTACTAGAGGCAGATACGCAGTATTTT,CASRLLEADTQYF
NA,NA,TRBV18,TRBJ1-1,TGTGCCAGCTCACCCAGGACGGAGGCGAGTGCTTTCTTT,CASSPRTEASAFF
TRBD1,NA,TRBV6-5,TRBJ1-2,TGTGCCAGCAGTTTAAACTCAGGGGGCTATGGCTACACCTTC,CASSLNSGGYGYTF
NA,once,TRBV12-3/TRBV12-4,TRBJ2-3,TGTGCCAGCAGTCCCAACTCAGATACGCAGTATTTT,CASSPNSDTQYF
NA,NA,TRBV12-5,TRBJ2-2,TGTGCTAGTGGTAAAGAATCGGCGGCCGGGGAGCTGTTTTTT,CASGKESAAGELFF
NA,NA,TRBV21-1,TRBJ2-5,TGTGCCAGCAGCATTCACAGGGGGCACCAAGAGACCCAGTACTTC,CASSIHRGHQETQYF
NA,few,TRBV7-8,TRBJ1-6,TGTGCCAGCAGCTTAGGGGGCCCCTGGGATTCACCCCTCCACTTT,CASSLGGPWDSPLHF
NA,NA,TRBV10-1,TRBJ2-5,TGCGCCAGCAGTGAGGGCCCGACAGAAACCCCCCAAGAGACCCAGTACTTC,CASSEGPTETPQETQYF